These T cell receptor beta chains were read from a single sample in a study of T cell changes during pregnancy in multiple sclerosis. The data were produced by immunoSEQ multiplex PCR, yet TCRdb's version contains in-frame clones alone and is incomplete. Here the sample spans 40,000 to 60,000 clones, over 90% being singletons. Sequenced material: CD4+ T cells from peripheral blood mononuclear cells, taken in the third trimester of pregnancy. Source of these receptors: a female donor with multiple sclerosis, enrolled in a pregnancy study. CDR3s include the opening cysteine and the closing phenylalanine or tryptophan. A D gene is named only where the DNA matches it firmly. Only part of the rows carry a size: once, few, many, or a class if the clone is expanded.

abundance,d_gene,j_gene,v_gene,CDR3aa,CDR3nt
NA,TRBD2,TRBJ2-5,TRBV9,CASSASGVPTEGQYF,TGTGCCAGCAGCGCCAGCGGGGTACCCACTGAGGGCCAGTACTTC
NA,TRBD2,TRBJ2-1,TRBV6-5,CASSYPGGNNEQFF,TGTGCCAGCAGTTACCCGGGGGGTAACAATGAGCAGTTCTTC
NA,NA,TRBJ2-3,TRBV5-4,CASSLQGMDTQYF,TGTGCCAGCAGCTTACAGGGAATGGATACGCAGTATTTT
NA,NA,TRBJ2-7,TRBV19,CASSRGDKAGDEQYF,TGTGCCAGTAGTCGGGGGGACAAGGCGGGAGACGAGCAGTACTTC
NA,NA,TRBJ2-3,TRBV5-1,CASSLDRDTQYF,TGCGCCAGCAGCTTGGATAGAGATACGCAGTATTTT
NA,TRBD1,TRBJ1-5,TRBV10-3,CATQGQGNQPQHF,TGTGCCACTCAGGGACAGGGCAATCAGCCCCAGCATTTT
few,NA,TRBJ1-1,TRBV6-5,CASSQTRESTEAFF,TGTGCCAGCAGCCAAACTCGGGAGAGCACTGAAGCTTTCTTT
few,NA,TRBJ2-1,TRBV10-3,CAIRGGVADEQFF,TGTGCCATCAGGGGTGGGGTAGCGGATGAGCAGTTCTTC
NA,NA,TRBJ1-6,TRBV6-5,CATGRQGNSPLHF,TGTGCCACCGGGAGGCAGGGGAATTCACCCCTCCACTTT
NA,NA,TRBJ2-2,TRBV5-4,CASRSRGGNTGELFF,TGTGCCAGCAGGAGTAGAGGGGGAAACACCGGGGAGCTGTTTTTT
NA,NA,TRBJ2-1,TRBV11-3,CASSSGTQNYNEQFF,TGTGCCAGCAGCTCAGGGACACAAAATTACAATGAGCAGTTCTTC
NA,NA,TRBJ2-1,TRBV15,CATSRGSDTSYYNEQFF,TGTGCCACCAGCAGAGGTTCGGACACCTCGTATTACAATGAGCAGTTCTTC
NA,TRBD1,TRBJ1-2,TRBV5-5,CASSRQGRLPNYGYTF,TGTGCCAGCAGCAGACAGGGGCGACTCCCTAACTATGGCTACACCTTC
NA,TRBD2,TRBJ2-2,TRBV5-5,CASSLRGGGRTGELFF,TGTGCCAGCAGCTTGCGTGGGGGCGGGAGGACCGGGGAGCTGTTTTTT
once,NA,TRBJ1-6,TRBV9,CASSVAGRGNSPLHF,TGTGCCAGCAGCGTAGCCGGGCGCGGGAATTCACCCCTCCACTTT
once,NA,TRBJ1-1,TRBV11-3,CASSRGQTSNTEAFF,TGTGCCAGCAGCCGCGGACAGACAAGTAACACTGAAGCTTTCTTT
NA,NA,TRBJ1-4,TRBV18,CASSPPEGTVATNEKLFF,TGTGCCAGCTCACCCCCGGAGGGGACCGTCGCAACTAATGAAAAACTGTTTTTT
NA,NA,TRBJ1-4,TRBV6-6,CASIPAGGLKLFF,TGTGCCAGCATCCCCGCTGGAGGGTTAAAACTGTTTTTT
NA,NA,TRBJ2-2,TRBV15,CATSRTDTGELFF,TGTGCCACCAGCAGAACAGACACCGGGGAGCTGTTTTTT
NA,NA,TRBJ1-1,TRBV20-1,CSARLGRAFF,TGCAGTGCTAGACTGGGGAGAGCTTTCTTT
NA,NA,TRBJ1-2,TRBV18,CASSPYGEWNGYTF,TGTGCCAGCTCACCCTACGGGGAATGGAATGGCTACACCTTC
NA,NA,TRBJ1-2,TRBV2,CASSERIRARDGYTF,TGTGCCAGCAGTGAAAGGATCAGGGCTCGTGATGGCTACACCTTC
NA,TRBD1,TRBJ1-6,TRBV5-1,CASSLGQGDGDSPLHF,TGCGCCAGCAGCTTGGGACAGGGCGATGGGGATTCACCCCTCCACTTT
NA,TRBD1,TRBJ1-1,TRBV9,CASSGQQGDGTEAFF,TGTGCCAGCAGCGGTCAACAGGGGGACGGCACTGAAGCTTTCTTT
NA,NA,TRBJ1-3,TRBV27,CASSPGEGGKGNTIYF,TGTGCCAGCAGTCCAGGTGAAGGGGGAAAAGGAAACACCATATATTTT
NA,NA,TRBJ1-1,TRBV6-6,CASSTPGEAFF,TGTGCCAGCAGTACACCAGGTGAAGCTTTCTTT
NA,NA,TRBJ1-1,TRBV7-3,CASSTPGGNTEAFF,TGTGCCAGCAGCACACCCGGGGGGAACACTGAAGCTTTCTTT
NA,NA,TRBJ2-6,TRBV5-1,CASSLFWSSGANVLTF,TGCGCCAGCAGCTTGTTCTGGAGCTCTGGGGCCAACGTCCTGACTTTC
few,TRBD1,TRBJ2-1,TRBV5-1,CASSHRQGAYNEQFF,TGCGCCAGCAGCCACAGACAGGGAGCCTACAATGAGCAGTTCTTC
NA,NA,TRBJ1-5,TRBV10-2,CASSEPGGIANQPQHF,TGCGCCAGCAGTGAGCCAGGCGGGATTGCAAATCAGCCCCAGCATTTT
NA,TRBD2,TRBJ2-7,TRBV10-3,CAISWTSGTYEQYF,TGTGCCATCAGTTGGACTAGCGGAACCTACGAGCAGTACTTC
few,NA,TRBJ1-1,TRBV7-3,CASSPTPNTEAFF,TGTGCCAGCAGCCCTACGCCTAACACTGAAGCTTTCTTT
NA,NA,TRBJ2-5,TRBV29-1,CSVGRGETQYF,TGCAGCGTCGGGCGAGGGGAGACCCAGTACTTC
NA,NA,TRBJ2-5,TRBV19,CASSTSGLERGTQYF,TGTGCCAGTAGTACCTCGGGCCTTGAAAGGGGGACCCAGTACTTC
NA,TRBD1,TRBJ1-2,TRBV7-2,CASSSASGTDNGYTF,TGTGCCAGCAGCTCCGCCTCCGGGACAGATAATGGCTACACCTTC
NA,NA,TRBJ1-1,TRBV6-4,CASSEQVTGTEAFF,TGTGCCAGCAGTGAACAGGTGACTGGCACTGAAGCTTTCTTT
NA,NA,TRBJ2-5,TRBV7-8,CASSSLTRSVLQETQYF,TGTGCCAGCAGCTCCCTGACGCGTAGCGTCCTCCAAGAGACCCAGTACTTC
NA,TRBD2,TRBJ2-1,TRBV30,CAWGGGAERNEQFF,TGTGCCTGGGGGGGAGGGGCAGAACGCAATGAGCAGTTCTTC
NA,NA,TRBJ2-2,TRBV7-9,CASSRSSGNTGELFF,TGTGCCAGCAGCCGGTCCAGCGGAAACACCGGGGAGCTGTTTTTT
once,NA,TRBJ1-2,TRBV6-5,CASSYHKGNGYTF,TGTGCCAGCAGTTACCATAAGGGGAATGGCTACACCTTC
NA,TRBD1,TRBJ2-2,TRBV29-1,CSVTGVPSTGELFF,TGCAGCGTCACAGGGGTTCCGAGCACCGGGGAGCTGTTTTTT
NA,NA,TRBJ1-5,TRBV19,CASSLYRTANQPQHF,TGTGCCAGTAGCCTGTACCGGACAGCCAATCAGCCCCAGCATTTT
NA,NA,TRBJ1-2,TRBV6-6,CASSTDGRTVF,TGTGCCAGCAGTACCGACGGCAGAACAGTCTTC
NA,TRBD2,TRBJ2-7,TRBV29-1,CSVKGLAGGYEQYF,TGCAGCGTCAAGGGACTAGCGGGGGGGTACGAGCAGTACTTC
few,NA,TRBJ1-4,TRBV15,CATSRAAGYEKLFF,TGTGCCACCAGCAGAGCGGCAGGGTATGAAAAACTGTTTTTT
NA,TRBD1,TRBJ1-5,TRBV7-6,CASSSGQGGQPQHF,TGTGCCAGCAGCTCGGGACAGGGCGGACAGCCCCAGCATTTT
NA,TRBD2,TRBJ2-7,TRBV6-5,CASSYGTSGDPYEQYF,TGTGCCAGCAGTTACGGGACTAGCGGGGACCCCTACGAGCAGTACTTC
NA,TRBD1,TRBJ2-1,TRBV18,CASSPIRDRDNNEQFF,TGTGCCAGCTCACCAATCCGGGACAGGGATAACAATGAGCAGTTCTTC
NA,TRBD1,TRBJ1-2,TRBV6-1,CASSEQGAKRGYTF,TGTGCCAGCAGTGAACAGGGGGCGAAGAGGGGCTACACCTTC
NA,NA,TRBJ1-1,TRBV5-4,CASNRLGVTEAFF,TGTGCCAGCAACCGGCTGGGAGTCACTGAAGCTTTCTTT
NA,TRBD1,TRBJ1-2,TRBV7-2,CASSLVPLQGAHGYTF,TGTGCCAGCAGCTTAGTACCCCTCCAGGGGGCGCATGGCTACACCTTC
NA,TRBD2,TRBJ2-1,TRBV5-1,CASSIGLAGANSYNEQFF,TGCGCCAGCAGCATAGGACTAGCGGGGGCAAACTCCTACAATGAGCAGTTCTTC
NA,NA,TRBJ2-3,TRBV18,CASSPLNAQYTDTQYF,TGTGCCAGCTCACCGCTCAACGCCCAGTACACAGATACGCAGTATTTT
NA,TRBD1,TRBJ2-3,TRBV12-5,CASGLGPRQGTDTQYF,TGTGCTAGTGGTTTGGGACCGAGACAGGGTACAGATACGCAGTATTTT
NA,TRBD2,TRBJ2-3,TRBV5-1,CASKAGQLAGASDTQYF,TGCGCCAGCAAGGCGGGACAACTAGCGGGGGCCTCGGATACGCAGTATTTT
NA,TRBD1,TRBJ2-3,TRBV7-9,CASSHQTGTRDTQYF,TGTGCCAGCAGCCACCAGACAGGGACCCGAGATACGCAGTATTTT